These 6 T cell receptor beta chains came from one sample sequenced in a study of cytomegalovirus exposure and HLA in healthy donors. PCR primers comprised 60 Vbeta and 13 Jbeta primers. The method was immunoSEQ multiplex PCR; TCRdb's version includes in-frame clones alone and lacks a portion of them. Here the sample spans some 120,000 clones, around three quarters being singletons. Sequencing input: PBMCs. The receptors stem from a human donor in good health.

The genes are TRBV28 and TRBJ1-1; 7 nucleotides agree with TRBD1. With V trimmed by 5 bases and J by 6 bases, 12 bases remained unmatched. Germline V gene sequence: CDR1 MDHEN, CDR2 SYDVKM. This CDR3 comprises 15 residues. The CDR3 DNA is TGTGCCAGCAGTCGTGCCGGGACAGTTTACCCTGAAGCTTTCTTT. The encoded protein is CASSRAGTVYPEAFF.

V usage is TRBV10-1 and J usage is TRBJ1-1, with D tentatively TRBD1 (6 bases). Trimming took 1 base from V and 1 from J, leaving 13 bases between them. The CDR3 is 16 amino acids. Germline values: CDR1 WNHNN, CDR2 SYGVQD (reference sequence). CDR3 residues: CASSEFRTEKNTEAFF. DNA for the CDR3: TGCGCCAGCAGTGAGTTCCGGACAGAAAAGAACACTGAAGCTTTCTTT.

The J gene is TRBJ1-3, the V gene TRBV18; D might be TRBD1 (5 bases). CDR1 and CDR2 (germline): KGHSH, LQKENI. V was shortened by 6 bases and J by 2 bases, with 17 bases between the two germline ends. The CDR3 runs 16 residues. CDR3 DNA: TGTGCCAGCTCCCAAAATTTGGACACCGCTGGAAACACCATATATTTT. It is translated as CASSQNLDTAGNTIYF.

The chain joins TRBV11-2 to TRBJ2-7, with D maybe TRBD2 (5 bases). Germline V gene data show CDR1 as SGHAT and CDR2 as FQNNGV. V was cut by 2 bases and J by 7 bases, with 12 bases left in between. The CDR3 is 13 amino acids. The CDR3 DNA reads TGTGCCAGCAGCTTATCAACGGGAAGGGAGCAGTACTTC. Translating it yields CASSLSTGREQYF.

The chain employs TRBV19 and TRBJ2-4, with 8 positions matching TRBD1. CDR3 size: 16 residues. Trimming at V came to 6 bases and at J to 0 bases, leaving 7 bases not matched to a gene. Germline V gene lookup returns CDR1 LNHDA and CDR2 SQIVND (reference sequence). For the CDR3, the DNA is TGTGCCAGTAGACACACGGACAGGGAAGCCAAAAACATTCAGTACTTC. Translation: CASRHTDREAKNIQYF.

The genes are TRBV18 and TRBJ2-3; 7 positions match TRBD1. The CDR3 contains 15 residues. J lost 3 bases, V lost 11 bases, and 14 bases had no gene match. Germline V gene data show CDR1 as KGHSH and CDR2 as LQKENI. CDR3 sequence (DNA): TGTGCCGGCTTGAAGGGACAGCATCCTACAGATACGCAGTATTTT. Protein product: CAGLKGQHPTDTQYF.